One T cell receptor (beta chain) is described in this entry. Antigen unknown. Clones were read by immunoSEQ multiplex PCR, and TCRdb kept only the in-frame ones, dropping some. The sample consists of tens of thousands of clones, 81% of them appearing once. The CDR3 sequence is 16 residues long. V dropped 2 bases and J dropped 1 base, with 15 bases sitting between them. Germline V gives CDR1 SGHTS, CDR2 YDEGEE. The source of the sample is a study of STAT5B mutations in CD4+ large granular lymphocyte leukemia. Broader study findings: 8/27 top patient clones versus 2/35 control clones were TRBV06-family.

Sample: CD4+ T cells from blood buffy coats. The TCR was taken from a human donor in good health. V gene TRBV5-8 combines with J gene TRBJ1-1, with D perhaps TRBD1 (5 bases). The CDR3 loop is CASSFKQSQGNTEAFF. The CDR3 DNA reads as TGTGCCAGCAGCTTTAAGCAGTCTCAGGGGAACACTGAAGCTTTCTTT. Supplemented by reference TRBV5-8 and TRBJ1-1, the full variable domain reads EAGVTQSPTHLIKTRGQQATLRCSPISGHTSVYWYQQALGLGLQFLLWYDEGEERNRGNFPPRFSGRQFPNYSSELNVNALELEDSALYLCASSFKQSQGNTEAFFGQGTRLTVV.